The 14 T cell receptor beta chains below all came from one sample that was sequenced in a study of blood T cells in healthy people across ages (dated by TCRdb to between 2015 and 2016). Receptors were amplified or captured by 5' RACE. Sequencing relied on an Illumina HiSeq 2500. A second about 7 to 12 cycle PCR used a sample-barcoded 5' primer and a J-beta primer mix. TCRdb reworked the public reads: Q25 trimming with fastp, MiXCR clone assembly, productive beta chains retained. One record per CDR3 amino acid sequence lists the most common genes and DNA. The sample table lists hundreds of thousands of distinct CDR3 sequences, roughly 50% of them with a count of one. The ten largest clones capture around 40% of the sample. Input material: blood. The source of these receptors is a man older than 75 in good health.

The chain joins TRBV27 to TRBJ2-3; D possibly uses TRBD1 or TRBD2 (5 bases each). The CDR3 runs to 13 residues. Per the germline V gene, CDR1 is MNHEY and CDR2 is SMNVEV (reference sequence). Between the trimmed V and J ends, which lost 5 bases and 14 bases, there was a span of 20 bases. CDR3 DNA sequence: TGTGCCAGCAGTCGGGGTCTAGACAGATACGCGTATTTT. It encodes CASSRGLDRYAYF.

CDR3 sequence: CASSCSTLGPYEQYF. The DNA of the CDR3 is TGTGCCAGCAGTTGCTCCACACTCGGGCCGTACGAGCAGTACTTC. The V and J genes are TRBV6-5 and TRBJ2-5; no clear D. The last part of the DNA fits TRBJ2-7 better; the J call may be wrong. There are 15 residues in the CDR3. From germline, CDR1 is MNHEY and CDR2 SVGAGI.

The chain links TRBV6-5 to TRBJ2-7; D remains unclear. The CDR3 is made up of 14 amino acids. V was trimmed by 4 bases and J by 1 base, leaving 11 bases between them. Germline V lookup: CDR1 MNHEY, CDR2 SVGAGI. The CDR3 loop reads CASSSSTQSYEQYF. CDR3 nucleotide sequence: TGTGCCAGCAGTTCCTCCACCCAATCCTACGAGCAGTACTTC.

The chain joins TRBV29-1 to TRBJ1-1, with unresolved D. Germline assignment: CDR1 SQVTM and CDR2 ANQGSEA. Trimming took 5 bases from V and 0 from J, leaving 19 bases between them. CDR3 length: 16 amino acids. The CDR3 coding sequence is TGCAGCGTTCAATCTCGGGAGGGCCCCATGAACACTGAAGCTTTCTTT. Protein: CSVQSREGPMNTEAFF.

This chain links TRBV6-1 with TRBJ1-5, with D unresolved. Germline V lookup: CDR1 MNHNS, CDR2 SASEGT. The ends were cut back, 3 bases at V and 5 bases at J, with 11 bases in the middle. The CDR3 extends over 14 amino acids. DNA for the CDR3: TGTGCCAGCAGTGAGTCGGGAGGTGATCAGCCCCAGCATTTT. Translating it yields CASSESGGDQPQHF.

The CDR3 loop is CSADSRDRVFEQYF. The CDR3 DNA is TGCAGTGCTGATTCCCGGGACAGGGTGTTCGAGCAGTACTTC. The chain recombines TRBV20-1 with TRBJ2-5; 9 nucleotides line up with TRBD1. The end of the DNA is better explained by TRBJ2-7, so the J call may be wrong. Germline CDR1 is DFQATT and CDR2 is SNEGSKA (reference sequence). The CDR3 runs to 14 residues.

The gene calls are TRBV6-5 and TRBJ2-1, with TRBD2 matching over 8 bases. Looked up from germline, CDR1 is MNHEY and CDR2 is SVGAGI. The CDR3 sequence is 15 residues long. The trim removed 8 bases at V and 5 bases at J, leaving 11 bases unmatched. The CDR3 protein is CASRSTGGTHNEQFF. The CDR3 coding sequence is TGTGCCAGCCGTTCAACGGGGGGGACCCACAATGAGCAGTTCTTC.

The chain has TRBV25-1 and TRBJ2-3; 7 positions agree with TRBD1. The CDR3 spans 12 residues. The germline V gene has CDR1 MGHDK and CDR2 SYGVNS. V was pared by 8 bases and J by 14 bases, with 13 bases of the junction left unmatched. In DNA form, the CDR3 reads TGTGCCAGCGGCCACAGGGACAGATACGCGTATTTT. Translated, it gives CASGHRDRYAYF.

This CDR3 is CASPHENIQYF. The CDR3 bases are TGTGCCAGCCCCCATGAAAACATTCAGTACTTC. This chain joins TRBV4-2 and TRBJ2-4; D is ambiguous. This CDR3 has 11 residues. CDR1 and CDR2 (germline): LGHNA, YNFKEQ. V was shortened by 8 bases and J by 5 bases, with 7 bases between the two germline ends.

The sample holds a few counts of this clonotype. At one boundary the junction diverges from the germline segment, which might be a read error. The rearrangement links TRBV20-1 to TRBJ2-5, with D tentatively TRBD1 (6 bases). Per germline, CDR1 DFQATT and CDR2 SNEGSKA (reference sequence). The CDR3 is made up of 16 amino acids. DNA for the CDR3: TGCAGTGCTGGAGATGGTGGGGGCATAACCCGCAATGAGCAGTACTTC. Its protein is CSAGDGGGITRNEQYF.

This clonotype was picked up many times. The CDR3 nucleotides read TGTGCCAGCAGTCTGGACAGGGGGAGCTCCTACGAGCAGTACTTC. This gives the protein CASSLDRGSSYEQYF. The chain combines TRBV28 with TRBJ2-7; 10 bases match TRBD1. The germline V gene encodes CDR1 MDHEN and CDR2 SYDVKM. Unmatched junction bases numbered 4, after V lost 5 bases and J lost 0 bases. The CDR3 sequence is 15 residues long.

The V gene is TRBV12-3 or TRBV12-4, the J gene TRBJ2-3, with 12 bases that match TRBD2. Trimming removed 6 bases from V and 3 bases from J; junction bases left unmatched: 7. The CDR3 runs 16 residues. CDR3 nucleotides: TGTGCCAGCAGGGACCGCCTAGCGGGAGGGACAGATACGCAGTATTTT. Its translation is CASRDRLAGGTDTQYF.

This clonotype has at least ten counts. The DNA of the CDR3 is TGTGCCAGCACCCGGGGGGGGACACAAGAGACCCAGTACTTC. It translates to CASTRGGTQETQYF. The chain combines TRBV7-2 with TRBJ2-5; 8 bases agree with TRBD2. This CDR3 has 14 residues. The V segment lost 7 bases and the J segment 2 bases; nucleotides outside the gene matches: 6. Germline CDR1 is SGHTA and CDR2 is FQGNSA.

V is TRBV2 and J is TRBJ2-7; D might be TRBD2 (6 bases). V lost 6 bases and J lost 3, with 15 bases in between. The CDR3 has 14 amino acids. Germline V lookup: CDR1 SNHLY, CDR2 FYNNEI. The CDR3 DNA follows: TGTGCCAGCAGGAACCACGGGAGTGGCTACGAGCAGTACTTC. It translates to CASRNHGSGYEQYF.